Listed below are T cell receptor beta chains from one sample, sequenced in a study of Ad26.COV2.S vaccination and SARS-CoV-2 variants. The assay was immunoSEQ multiplex PCR, and TCRdb's table has in-frame clones only and misses some. This table holds 500,000 or so clones, 87% found once. The sample in question was peripheral blood, obtained in a trial of Ad26.COV2.S vaccine versus placebo. Source of these receptors: a person aged 18-65 years who received the Ad26.COV2.S COVID-19 vaccine or a placebo. CDR3s include the opening cysteine and the closing phenylalanine or tryptophan. The D gene is left open where the match is weak. The size of a clone is reported for some rows only, either as once, few or many, or as a class for expanded clones.

size | D | J | V | length | DNA | CDR3
NA | TRBD1 | TRBJ1-1 | TRBV7-9 | 14 | TGTGCCAGCAGAGTGGGCGGACAGGGGGCCGAAGCTTTCTTT | CASRVGGQGAEAFF
NA | TRBD1 | TRBJ1-3 | TRBV27 | 14 | TGTGCCAGCAGGAAACAGGGGGCGGGAAACACCATATATTTT | CASRKQGAGNTIYF
NA | NA | TRBJ1-5 | TRBV6-1 | 14 | TGTGCCAGCAGTGACACGGGGGCGGGTCAGCCCCAGCATTTT | CASSDTGAGQPQHF
NA | NA | TRBJ1-2 | TRBV5-1 | 15 | TGCGCCAGCAGTAGGTTAGGGACATCTGAGGACGGCTACACCTTC | CASSRLGTSEDGYTF
NA | NA | TRBJ2-5 | TRBV19 | 13 | TGTGCCACCGCGGCGGATTGGGCAGAGACCCAGTACTTC | CATAADWAETQYF
NA | NA | TRBJ2-3 | TRBV9 | 16 | TGTGCCAGCAGCGCGGGTAGTGGGGACGGGTCAGATACGCAGTATTTT | CASSAGSGDGSDTQYF
NA | NA | TRBJ2-3 | TRBV5-1 | 12 | TGCGCCAGCAGCTTGGATGCAGATACGCAGTATTTT | CASSLDADTQYF
NA | NA | TRBJ1-6 | TRBV7-2 | 16 | TGTGCCAGCAGCTTAACGATTCGGGGGGCCGGCTCACCCCTCCACTTT | CASSLTIRGAGSPLHF
NA | NA | TRBJ2-2 | TRBV29-1 | 12 | TGCAGCGGCCTCAGGGGCACCGGGGAGCTGTTTTTT | CSGLRGTGELFF
NA | NA | TRBJ1-4 | TRBV29-1 | 15 | TGCAGCGTTGCGGGTGGTATGGCAACTAATGAAAAACTGTTTTTT | CSVAGGMATNEKLFF
NA | NA | TRBJ2-7 | TRBV6-5 | 11 | TGTGCCAGCAGTTACGGGCGCGAGCAGTACTTC | CASSYGREQYF
NA | NA | TRBJ1-2 | TRBV5-6 | 14 | TGTGCCAGCAGCTTGCCCAGGGGCGCGGGTGGCTACACCTTC | CASSLPRGAGGYTF
NA | TRBD2 | TRBJ2-2 | TRBV6-2/TRBV6-3 | 20 | TGTGCCAGCAGTCGCGGCCTAGCGGGAGGGCCGAAGGTCCCCCCCGGGGAGCTGTTTTTT | CASSRGLAGGPKVPPGELFF
NA | NA | TRBJ2-7 | TRBV28 | 11 | TGTGCCAGCAGAGGGTCCTACGAGCAGTACTTC | CASRGSYEQYF
NA | TRBD2 | TRBJ2-1 | TRBV6-5 | 14 | TGTGCCAGCGTAGCGGGAGGGCCTCTTGCTGAGCAGTTCTTC | CASVAGGPLAEQFF
NA | NA | TRBJ2-1 | TRBV15 | 17 | TGTGCCACCAGCAGAGAACGACAGTCCGGGGTAAACAATGAGCAGTTCTTC | CATSRERQSGVNNEQFF
NA | NA | TRBJ2-1 | TRBV11-3 | 13 | TGTGCCAGCAGCTTAGGGGCGGCCAATGAGCAGTTCTTC | CASSLGAANEQFF
NA | NA | TRBJ1-4 | TRBV19 | 15 | TGTGCCAGCGGGAGGACCACGGGACTTAATGAAAAACTGTTTTTT | CASGRTTGLNEKLFF
NA | TRBD1 | TRBJ2-1 | TRBV6-5 | 15 | TGTGCCAGCAGACAAACAGGGGGCGTGAGGAATGAGCAGTTCTTC | CASRQTGGVRNEQFF
NA | TRBD2 | TRBJ2-7 | TRBV7-2 | 17 | TGTGCCAGCAGCTTGGCGGGAGGTCACCCCGGGGCGCGTGAGCAGTACTTC | CASSLAGGHPGAREQYF
few | TRBD2 | TRBJ2-1 | TRBV19 | 15 | TGTGCCAGTAGTCGGGGGAGGGCCTCCTACAATGAGCAGTTCTTC | CASSRGRASYNEQFF
NA | NA | TRBJ1-4 | TRBV15 | 16 | TGTGCCACCAGCACGGACCGCCTAAGGGGCAATGAAAAACTGTTTTTT | CATSTDRLRGNEKLFF
NA | NA | TRBJ2-1 | TRBV3-1/TRBV3-2 | 17 | TGTGCCAGCAGCCAAGAACCTAGCACAACCTGGGGCAATGAGCAGTTCTTC | CASSQEPSTTWGNEQFF
NA | TRBD2 | TRBJ2-7 | TRBV4-1 | 15 | TGCGCCAGCCGTCCGGGACTAGCGGCCTCCTACGAGCAGTACTTC | CASRPGLAASYEQYF
NA | TRBD2 | TRBJ2-4 | TRBV19 | 14 | TGTGCCAGTAGTCCAGGCGGGGGGTTTGACATTCAGTACTTC | CASSPGGGFDIQYF
NA | NA | TRBJ2-1 | TRBV6-2/TRBV6-3 | 12 | TGTGCCAGCAGTTACGCATACAATGAGCAGTTCTTC | CASSYAYNEQFF
NA | NA | TRBJ1-5 | TRBV4-1 | 15 | TGCGCCAGCAGCCAAGAAGACAGCATAAATCAGCCCCAGCATTTT | CASSQEDSINQPQHF
NA | TRBD1 | TRBJ1-1 | TRBV28 | 16 | TGTGCCAGCAGTTCACCGGGACAGGGAATGAACACTGAAGCTTTCTTT | CASSSPGQGMNTEAFF
NA | TRBD1 | TRBJ1-2 | TRBV6-5 | 13 | TGTGCCAGCAGTTATTTACGACAGGGCGGCTACACCTTC | CASSYLRQGGYTF
NA | TRBD2 | TRBJ2-3 | TRBV28 | 19 | TGTGCCAGCAGTCCGTTACTAGCGGGAGGGATCGTGGGCACAGATACGCAGTATTTT | CASSPLLAGGIVGTDTQYF
NA | NA | TRBJ2-7 | TRBV28 | 14 | TGTGCCAGCACCTCTTCGAACATACCCTACGAGCAGTACTTC | CASTSSNIPYEQYF
NA | NA | TRBJ1-5 | TRBV28 | 15 | TGTGCCAGCAGGGTCGCCTCTCCCAGAGATCAGCCCCAGCATTTT | CASRVASPRDQPQHF
NA | TRBD2 | TRBJ2-7 | TRBV5-6 | 16 | TGTGCCAGCAGCTTTCTCGGTCCAGCGGGACCCTACGAGCAGTACTTC | CASSFLGPAGPYEQYF
NA | NA | TRBJ2-4 | TRBV6-2/TRBV6-3 | 18 | TGTGCCAGCAGTGGGGGGACAGCAACTGATCTAGCCAAAAACATTCAGTACTTC | CASSGGTATDLAKNIQYF
NA | NA | TRBJ2-1 | TRBV19 | 15 | TGTGCCAGTAGTATAATCGGACTCGGCCACAATGAGCAGTTCTTC | CASSIIGLGHNEQFF
NA | TRBD2 | TRBJ2-3 | TRBV10-3 | 16 | TGTGCCATCAGTGAGTCAAGTAGCGGGAGGACAGATACGCAGTATTTT | CAISESSSGRTDTQYF
NA | TRBD2 | TRBJ2-7 | TRBV28 | 16 | TGTGCCAGCAGTTTCAGCGGGAGGCAAACGTCCTACGAGCAGTACTTC | CASSFSGRQTSYEQYF
NA | NA | TRBJ2-7 | TRBV19 | 14 | TGTGCCAGTAGTATTGCCAGGAGCTCCTACGAGCAGTACTTC | CASSIARSSYEQYF
NA | NA | TRBJ1-4 | TRBV7-9 | 14 | TGTGCCAGCAGGGGGGGACCGGTTAATGAAAAACTGTTTTTT | CASRGGPVNEKLFF
NA | NA | TRBJ1-2 | TRBV6-5 | 14 | TGTGCCAGCTCATTGGGGGGGCCCACCTATGGCTACACCTTC | CASSLGGPTYGYTF
NA | NA | TRBJ1-2 | TRBV24-1 | 15 | TGTGCCACCAGTGACTCAACAGGCAGGTCTGCGGGCTACACCTTC | CATSDSTGRSAGYTF
NA | NA | TRBJ2-1 | TRBV7-9 | 14 | TGTGCCAGCAGCTTAGGGACAGCTCACAATGAGCAGTTCTTC | CASSLGTAHNEQFF
NA | NA | TRBJ2-3 | TRBV2 | 14 | TGTGCCAGCAGTGTCCTGGACAGATCAGATACGCAGTATTTT | CASSVLDRSDTQYF
NA | NA | TRBJ2-1 | TRBV5-6 | 16 | TGTGCCAGCAGTTTTTGGGCGGTCCACTCCTACAATGAGCAGTTCTTC | CASSFWAVHSYNEQFF
NA | NA | TRBJ1-6 | TRBV27 | 17 | TGTGCCAGCAGTTTATCGTGGAGGGGCTCCGAGGGTTCACCCCTCCACTTT | CASSLSWRGSEGSPLHF